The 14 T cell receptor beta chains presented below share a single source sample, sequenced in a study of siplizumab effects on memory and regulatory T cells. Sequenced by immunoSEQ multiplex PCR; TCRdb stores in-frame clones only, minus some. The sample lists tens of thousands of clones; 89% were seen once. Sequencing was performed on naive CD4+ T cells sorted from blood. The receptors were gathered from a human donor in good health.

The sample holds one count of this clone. The CDR3 DNA reads as TGTGCCAGCAGCCGAGCGGAGAGCTCCTACAATGAGCAGTTCTTC. This gives the protein CASSRAESSYNEQFF. This chain joins TRBV5-5 and TRBJ2-1; possibly TRBD2 for D (5 bases). This CDR3 is 15 amino acids long. Trimming removed 4 bases from V and 0 bases from J, with 11 bases in between. The germline V gene has CDR1 SGHKS and CDR2 YYEKEE (reference sequence).

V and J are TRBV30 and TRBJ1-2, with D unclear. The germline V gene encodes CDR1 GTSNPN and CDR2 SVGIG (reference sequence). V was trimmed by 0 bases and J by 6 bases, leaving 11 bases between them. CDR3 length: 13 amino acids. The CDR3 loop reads CAWSVLQLDGYTF. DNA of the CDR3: TGTGCCTGGAGTGTACTCCAGCTGGATGGCTACACCTTC. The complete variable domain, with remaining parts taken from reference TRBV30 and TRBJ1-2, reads SQTIHQWPATLVQPVGSPLSLECTVEGTSNPNLYWYRQAAGRGLQLLFYSVGIGQISSEVPQNLSASRPQDRQFILSSKKLLLSDSGFYLCAWSVLQLDGYTFGSGTRLTVV.

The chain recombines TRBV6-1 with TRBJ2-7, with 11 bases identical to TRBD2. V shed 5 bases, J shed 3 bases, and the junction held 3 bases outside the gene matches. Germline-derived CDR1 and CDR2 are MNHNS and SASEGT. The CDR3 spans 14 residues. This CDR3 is CASSTGTSGYEQYF. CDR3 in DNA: TGTGCCAGCAGTACCGGGACTAGCGGCTACGAGCAGTACTTC.

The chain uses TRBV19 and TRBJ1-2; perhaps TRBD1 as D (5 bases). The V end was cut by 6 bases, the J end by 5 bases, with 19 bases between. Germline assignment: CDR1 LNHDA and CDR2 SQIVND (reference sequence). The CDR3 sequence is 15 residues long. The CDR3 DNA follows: TGTGCCAGTAGGTCCAGGGCCTACGTCGATTATGGCTACACCTTC. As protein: CASRSRAYVDYGYTF.

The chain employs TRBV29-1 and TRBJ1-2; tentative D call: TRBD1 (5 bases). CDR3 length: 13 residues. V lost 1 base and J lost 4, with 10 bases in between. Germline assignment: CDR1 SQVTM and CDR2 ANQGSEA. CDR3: CSVEGGLGYGYTF. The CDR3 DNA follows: TGCAGCGTTGAAGGGGGCCTCGGCTATGGCTACACCTTC.

The CDR3 loop is CASISTGGYGYTF. The DNA for the CDR3 is TGTGCCAGCATCTCGACGGGTGGGTATGGCTACACCTTC. The chain carries TRBV5-5 and TRBJ1-2; D gene uncertain. The ends were cut back, 6 bases at V and 5 bases at J, with 14 bases in the middle. CDR3 length: 13 residues. Germline lookup yields CDR1 SGHKS and CDR2 YYEKEE (reference sequence).

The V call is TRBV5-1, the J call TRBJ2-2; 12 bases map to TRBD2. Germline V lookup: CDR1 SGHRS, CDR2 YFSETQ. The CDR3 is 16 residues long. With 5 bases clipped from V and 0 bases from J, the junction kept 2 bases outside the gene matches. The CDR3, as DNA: TGCGCCAGCAGAGGACTAGCGGGACCGAACACCGGGGAGCTGTTTTTT. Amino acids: CASRGLAGPNTGELFF.

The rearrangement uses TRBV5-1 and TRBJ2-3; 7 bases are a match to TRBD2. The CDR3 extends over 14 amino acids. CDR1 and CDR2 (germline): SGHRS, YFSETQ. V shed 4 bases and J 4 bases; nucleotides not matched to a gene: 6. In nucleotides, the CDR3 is TGCGCCAGCAGCAAAGGGACTACATCAGATACGCAGTATTTT. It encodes CASSKGTTSDTQYF.

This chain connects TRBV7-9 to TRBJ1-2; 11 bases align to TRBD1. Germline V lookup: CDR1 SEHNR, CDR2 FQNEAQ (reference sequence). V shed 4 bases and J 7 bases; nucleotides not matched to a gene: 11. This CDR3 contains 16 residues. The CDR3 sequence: CASSSDIGQGASGYTF. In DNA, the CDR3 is TGTGCCAGCAGCTCAGATATCGGACAGGGGGCCTCTGGCTACACCTTC.

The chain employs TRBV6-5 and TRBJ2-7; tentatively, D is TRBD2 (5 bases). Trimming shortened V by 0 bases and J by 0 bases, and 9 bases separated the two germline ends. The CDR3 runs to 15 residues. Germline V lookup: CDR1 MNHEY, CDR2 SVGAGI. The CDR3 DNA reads TGTGCCAGCAGTTACTCAGCGGCTAGCTCCTACGAGCAGTACTTC. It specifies CASSYSAASSYEQYF.

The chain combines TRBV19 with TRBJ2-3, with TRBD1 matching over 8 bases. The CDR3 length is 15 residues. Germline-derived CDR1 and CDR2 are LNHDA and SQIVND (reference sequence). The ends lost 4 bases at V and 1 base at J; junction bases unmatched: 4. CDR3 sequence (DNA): TGTGCCAGTAGTAAAAAGACAGGGGGCACAGATACGCAGTATTTT. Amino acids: CASSKKTGGTDTQYF.

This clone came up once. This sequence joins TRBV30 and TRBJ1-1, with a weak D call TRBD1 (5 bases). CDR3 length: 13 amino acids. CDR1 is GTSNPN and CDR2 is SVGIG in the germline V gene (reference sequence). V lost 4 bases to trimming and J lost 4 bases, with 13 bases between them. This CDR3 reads CAWTGLLSTEAFF. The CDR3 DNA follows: TGTGCCTGGACGGGACTACTGAGCACTGAAGCTTTCTTT. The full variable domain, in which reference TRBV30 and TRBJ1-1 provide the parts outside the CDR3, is SQTIHQWPATLVQPVGSPLSLECTVEGTSNPNLYWYRQAAGRGLQLLFYSVGIGQISSEVPQNLSASRPQDRQFILSSKKLLLSDSGFYLCAWTGLLSTEAFFGQGTRLTVV.

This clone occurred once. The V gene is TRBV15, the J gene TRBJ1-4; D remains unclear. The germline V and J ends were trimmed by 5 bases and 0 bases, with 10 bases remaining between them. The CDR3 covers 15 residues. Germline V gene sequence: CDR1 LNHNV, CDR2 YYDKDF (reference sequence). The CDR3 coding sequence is TGTGCCACCAGCCTCGCTTTGGCAACTAATGAAAAACTGTTTTTT. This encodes CATSLALATNEKLFF. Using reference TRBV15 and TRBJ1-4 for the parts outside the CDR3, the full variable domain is DAMVIQNPRYQVTQFGKPVTLSCSQTLNHNVMYWYQQKSSQAPKLLFHYYDKDFNNEADTPDNFQSRRPNTSFCFLDIRSPGLGDTAMYLCATSLALATNEKLFFGSGTQLSVL.

CDR3 amino acids: CASSYSLSGSNEKLFF. CDR3 nucleotide sequence: TGTGCCAGCAGTTACTCGCTATCGGGCAGCAATGAAAAACTGTTTTTT. V gene TRBV6-5 combines with J gene TRBJ1-4; no clear D gene. The germline gives CDR1 MNHEY, CDR2 SVGAGI. The V end was cut by 0 bases, the J end by 5 bases, with 13 bases between. The CDR3 runs 16 residues.